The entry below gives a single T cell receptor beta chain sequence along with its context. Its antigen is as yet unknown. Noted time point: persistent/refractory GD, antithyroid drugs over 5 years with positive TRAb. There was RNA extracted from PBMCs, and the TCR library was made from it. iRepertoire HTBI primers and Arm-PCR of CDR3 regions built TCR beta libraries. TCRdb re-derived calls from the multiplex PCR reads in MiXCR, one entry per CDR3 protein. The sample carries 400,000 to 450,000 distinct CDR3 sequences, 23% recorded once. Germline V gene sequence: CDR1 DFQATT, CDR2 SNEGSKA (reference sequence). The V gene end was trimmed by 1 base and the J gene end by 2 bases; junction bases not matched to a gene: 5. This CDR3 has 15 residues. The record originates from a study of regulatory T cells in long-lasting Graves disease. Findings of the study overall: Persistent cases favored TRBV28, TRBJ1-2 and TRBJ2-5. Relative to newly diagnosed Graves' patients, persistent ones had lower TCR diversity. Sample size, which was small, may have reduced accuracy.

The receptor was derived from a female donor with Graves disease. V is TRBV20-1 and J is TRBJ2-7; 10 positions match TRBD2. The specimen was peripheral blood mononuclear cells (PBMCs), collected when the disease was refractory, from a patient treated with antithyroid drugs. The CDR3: CSARGIAGGTYEQYF. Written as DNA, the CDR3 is TGCAGTGCTAGAGGAATAGCGGGAGGAACCTACGAGCAGTACTTC.